This T cell receptor beta chain was obtained from a study of blood T cell repertoires in COVID-19. Study-wide background: Donors in the United States, Italy and Spain gave samples during acute or convalescent COVID-19.

The CDR3 is made up of 15 amino acids. V was clipped by 6 bases and J by 8 bases; unmatched bases: 10. CDR1 is MDHEN and CDR2 is SYDVKM in the germline V gene. Profiling relied on immunoSEQ multiplex PCR, and the TCRdb table lists in-frame clones only, not all of them. The top ten hold 10% of the sample, which has 100,000 to 150,000 clones, roughly 88% seen once. This clone appeared a few times. The receptor was derived from a man between 50 and 59 years old with acute or convalescent COVID-19. The genes are TRBV28 and TRBJ1-5; 10 nucleotides agree with TRBD1. The sample was peripheral blood. The CDR3 is CASSRQGATLKPQHF. CDR3 in DNA: TGTGCCAGCAGCCGACAGGGGGCCACACTAAAGCCCCAGCATTTT.